Each of the 15 T cell receptor beta chains below was sequenced from the same sample in a study of T cells after yellow fever vaccination (dated by TCRdb to the late 2010s). The intended sense of this specimen's treatment or condition label: live attenuated yellow fever vaccine strain. Libraries were made using 5' RACE. Sequencer: Illumina HiSeq 2500. TCRdb trimmed the raw reads at Q25, called clones with MiXCR and kept productive beta chains. A single entry per CDR3 protein holds the most common genes and DNA from its merged rows. This sample gives more than 350,000 distinct CDR3 sequences in total; 11% of them show up just once. The ten largest clonotypes hold 18% of the sample. Sequences were derived from PBMCs, sampled on the day of the first yellow fever vaccination. These TCRs come from a man between 18 and 29 years old who received the YFV17D yellow fever vaccine.

Only a few counts were recorded for this clonotype. The chain couples TRBV29-1 to TRBJ2-3; D might be TRBD1 (6 bases). The germline CDR1 and CDR2 sequences are SQVTM and ANQGSEA. The V end was cut by 6 bases, the J end by 5 bases, with 9 bases between. The CDR3 sequence is 11 residues long. CDR3 residues: CSVRGGDTQYF. The CDR3 DNA is TGCAGCGTCAGAGGGGGAGATACGCAGTATTTT.

The DNA for the CDR3 is TGTGCCAGCAGTCGAAACCCTTGGAAGGCTAACTATGGCTACACCTTC. Protein product: CASSRNPWKANYGYTF. The chain employs TRBV4-2 and TRBJ1-2, with D hard to call. The CDR3 has 16 amino acids. Germline CDR1 LGHNA, CDR2 YNFKEQ. V lost 6 bases and J lost 0, with 17 bases in between.

The sample holds a few counts of this clonotype. The chain employs TRBV12-3 or TRBV12-4 and TRBJ1-2, with D uncertain. The CDR3 is made up of 14 amino acids. V dropped 7 bases and J dropped 2 bases, with 14 bases sitting between them. CDR3 in DNA: TGTGCCAGCACTTTCGGGGAAGCCAACTATGGCTACACCTTC. As protein: CASTFGEANYGYTF.

This clonotype was detected only a few times. The V and J genes are TRBV6-1 and TRBJ2-1; no definite D call. The CDR3 extends over 16 amino acids. In germline, CDR1 is MNHNS, CDR2 SASEGT. Trimming cost V 1 base and J 0 bases, with 10 bases left between them. The CDR3 spells CASSEVKFSSYNEQFF. CDR3 nucleotides: TGTGCCAGCAGTGAAGTTAAGTTTAGCTCCTACAATGAGCAGTTCTTC.

This clonotype was observed a handful of times. The chain recombines TRBV5-1 with TRBJ1-6; D unclear. Germline V gene lookup returns CDR1 SGHRS and CDR2 YFSETQ. V lost 0 bases and J 0 bases, leaving 7 bases between the germline ends. This CDR3 contains 16 residues. The CDR3 loop reads CASSLDWSSYNSPLHF. CDR3 nucleotide sequence: TGCGCCAGCAGCTTGGACTGGAGCTCCTATAATTCACCCCTCCACTTT.

This clonotype has more than one count but fewer than ten. V usage is TRBV5-1 and J usage is TRBJ1-2; possible D gene TRBD1, 5 bases. The ends were cut back, 5 bases at V and 2 bases at J, with 10 bases in the middle. The germline V gene encodes CDR1 SGHRS and CDR2 YFSETQ. There are 13 residues in the CDR3. The CDR3 loop reads CASREDKNYGYTF. The CDR3 nucleotides are TGCGCCAGCAGGGAGGACAAGAACTATGGCTACACCTTC.

This chain connects TRBV28 to TRBJ2-2; TRBD1 aligns across 8 bases. Unmatched junction bases numbered 4, after V lost 2 bases and J lost 5 bases. The length of the CDR3 is 15 residues. The germline gives CDR1 MDHEN, CDR2 SYDVKM. The CDR3 DNA reads TGTGCCAGCAGTTTAAGGACAGGGTATACCGGGGAGCTGTTTTTT. It codes for CASSLRTGYTGELFF. The full variable domain, in which reference TRBV28 and TRBJ2-2 provide the parts outside the CDR3, is DVKVTQSSRYLVKRTGEKVFLECVQDMDHENMFWYRQDPGLGLRLIYFSYDVKMKEKGDIPEGYSVSREKKERFSLILESASTNQTSMYLCASSLRTGYTGELFFGEGSRLTVL.

This clonotype was detected a few times. V is TRBV12-3 or TRBV12-4 and J is TRBJ1-1, with no clear D. The ends were cut back, 5 bases at V and 4 bases at J, with 8 bases in the middle. This CDR3 comprises 12 residues. Here the CDR3 DNA reads TGTGCCAGCAGTACAGCGGGCACTGAAGCTTTCTTT. Amino acids: CASSTAGTEAFF.

V gene TRBV5-8 combines with J gene TRBJ2-1; 9 nucleotides align to TRBD1. The V and J ends lost 4 bases and 4 bases, in that order; junction bases with no gene match: 3. Germline V gene sequence: CDR1 SGHTS, CDR2 YDEGEE. The length of the CDR3 is 14 residues. The DNA for the CDR3 is TGTGCCAGCAGCGGGACAGGGTATTACAATGAGCAGTTCTTC. Its translation: CASSGTGYYNEQFF.

This clonotype occurred a few times. The chain links TRBV7-2 to TRBJ1-4, with TRBD1 as a possible D gene (6 bases). Germline V gene sequence: CDR1 SGHTA, CDR2 FQGNSA. The CDR3 has 14 amino acids. V dropped 4 bases and J dropped 8 bases, with 14 bases sitting between them. The CDR3 loop is CASSSTGMREKLFF. In DNA, the CDR3 is TGTGCCAGCAGCTCGACAGGAATGCGAGAAAAACTGTTTTTT.

This clonotype was seen more than once but under ten times. This CDR3 reads CASSYFQGETQYF. The CDR3 DNA is TGTGCCAGCAGTTACTTCCAGGGAGAGACCCAGTACTTC. This rearrangement joins TRBV6-2 or TRBV6-3 to TRBJ2-5, with D perhaps matching TRBD1 (5 bases). The germline V and J ends were trimmed by 1 base and 4 bases, with 7 bases remaining between them. The CDR3 totals 13 residues. Germline lookup yields CDR1 MNHEY and CDR2 SVGEGT.

The sample holds a few counts of this clonotype. The chain is built from TRBV27 and TRBJ1-6; TRBD1 might be the D (5 bases). V was shortened by 6 bases and J by 10 bases, with 19 bases between the two germline ends. This CDR3 spans 15 amino acids. Germline CDR1 is MNHEY and CDR2 is SMNVEV (reference sequence). The CDR3 loop is CASSPGTVFGSPLHF. The CDR3 DNA sequence: TGTGCCAGCAGCCCCGGGACGGTGTTCGGGTCACCCCTCCACTTT.

This clonotype has just a few counts. The V call is TRBV14, the J call TRBJ2-1; maybe TRBD2 (5 bases). CDR3 length equals 17 residues. Trimming took off 1 base at V and 2 bases at J, with 15 bases between the two ends. Germline V gene lookup returns CDR1 SGHDN and CDR2 FVKESK. The CDR3, as DNA: TGTGCCAGCAGCCAAGTTGGGCTAGCCTCCCCCTACAATGAGCAGTTCTTC. Protein sequence: CASSQVGLASPYNEQFF.

This clonotype was counted between two and nine times. The chain couples TRBV6-5 to TRBJ1-1; D is undetermined. CDR1 is MNHEY and CDR2 is SVGAGI in the germline V gene. V lost 0 bases, J lost 7 bases, and 12 bases lay in between. The CDR3 covers 14 residues. CDR3 region: CASSYSRKEREAFF. CDR3 in DNA: TGTGCCAGCAGTTACTCGAGAAAGGAACGTGAAGCTTTCTTT.

V and J are TRBV6-5 and TRBJ2-6, with 7 bases lining up with TRBD1. The V gene end was trimmed by 2 bases and the J gene end by 1 base; junction bases not matched to a gene: 5. CDR3 length: 17 residues. Germline-derived CDR1 and CDR2 are MNHEY and SVGAGI. Here the CDR3 reads CASSYINRGSGANVLTF. Here the CDR3 DNA reads TGTGCCAGCAGTTACATAAACAGGGGATCTGGGGCCAACGTCCTGACTTTC.